Following are 17 T cell receptor beta chains from one sample sequenced in a study of a mutant IDH1 vaccine in newly diagnosed glioma. Clones were sequenced by immunoSEQ multiplex PCR, and TCRdb holds only the in-frame ones, with some missing. The top ten clones hold 5.3% of a sample with 70,000 to 100,000 clones, 82% of them seen once. Time point indicated: baseline, week 1 (first vaccination visit). The treatment is: pre-vaccination baseline after standard-of-care therapy. Here the sequenced sample was PBMCs, taken from a glioma patient treated with radiotherapy, temozolomide or both. The source of these receptors is a man aged 40-50 years with glioma. Some clones in this sample may be carry-over from other donors' samples.

This rearrangement joins TRBV10-3 to TRBJ2-7; D gene unclear. In germline, CDR1 is ENHRY, CDR2 SYGVKD. Trimming removed 8 bases from V and 2 bases from J, with 13 bases in between. The CDR3 covers 13 residues. CDR3 DNA sequence: TGTGCCATCGCAAAGACGCGGACCTACGAGCAGTACTTC. Its protein is CAIAKTRTYEQYF.

This clone was observed many times. This chain connects TRBV14 to TRBJ1-4, with TRBD1 identical over 9 bases. J lost 5 bases, V lost 1 base, and 8 bases had no gene match. The germline V gene encodes CDR1 SGHDN and CDR2 FVKESK. This CDR3 region has 17 residues. The CDR3 DNA follows: TGTGCCAGCAGCCAAGGGCTCCGAACAGGGGGCAATGAAAAACTGTTTTTT. It translates to CASSQGLRTGGNEKLFF.

The rearrangement joins TRBV27 to TRBJ1-4, with D hard to call. CDR3 length equals 15 residues. From germline, CDR1 is MNHEY and CDR2 SMNVEV (reference sequence). Trimming left V 2 bases short and J 6 bases short, with 13 bases between. CDR3 coding DNA: TGTGCCAGCAGTTTAATCCCCCTCACGGATGAAAAACTGTTTTTT. Residues: CASSLIPLTDEKLFF.

V gene TRBV4-1 combines with J gene TRBJ1-2; D is ambiguous. Germline CDR1 is MGHRA and CDR2 is YSYEKL. V shed 3 bases and J shed 2 bases, with 16 bases lying between them. The CDR3 runs to 16 residues. The CDR3, as DNA: TGCGCCAGCAGCCAGGTGTTTTCGGCGGAGAACTATGGCTACACCTTC. It yields the protein CASSQVFSAENYGYTF.

The rearrangement joins TRBV19 to TRBJ2-2; no reliable D call. The CDR3 has 12 amino acids. Germline CDR1 and CDR2: LNHDA and SQIVND (reference sequence). Trimming removed 5 bases at V and 4 bases at J, with 5 bases between. In nucleotides, the CDR3 is TGTGCCAGTAGTGCTACCACCGGGGAGCTGTTTTTT. Encoded protein: CASSATTGELFF.

The J gene is TRBJ1-5, the V gene TRBV5-4; 9 bases fit TRBD1. Trimming cost V 0 bases and J 5 bases; bases outside gene matches: 0. The CDR3 consists of 14 residues. Per the germline V gene, CDR1 is SGHNT and CDR2 is YYREEE (reference sequence). CDR3 nucleotide sequence: TGTGCCAGCAGCTTGGGACAGGGGGATCAGCCCCAGCATTTT. This codes for CASSLGQGDQPQHF. Full variable domain (rest looked up from reference TRBV5-4 and TRBJ1-5): ETGVTQSPTHLIKTRGQQVTLRCSSQSGHNTVSWYQQALGQGPQFIFQYYREEENGRGNFPPRFSGLQFPNYSSELNVNALELDDSALYLCASSLGQGDQPQHFGDGTRLSIL.

V usage is TRBV2 and J usage is TRBJ1-1; D gene ambiguous. The germline V and J ends were trimmed by 1 base and 8 bases, with 5 bases remaining between them. The CDR3 contains 11 residues. Germline V gene data show CDR1 as SNHLY and CDR2 as FYNNEI. The CDR3 loop reads CASSEVAEAFF. CDR3 sequence (DNA): TGTGCCAGCAGTGAAGTGGCGGAAGCTTTCTTT.

This clone was recorded a few times. The chain has TRBV29-1 and TRBJ1-3; 7 nucleotides align to TRBD1. Germline loops: CDR1 SQVTM, CDR2 ANQGSEA. The CDR3 contains 15 residues. J lost 1 base, V lost 6 bases, and 9 bases had no gene match. The CDR3 here is CSVVGQGVSGNTIYF. CDR3 DNA sequence: TGCAGCGTGGTTGGCCAGGGGGTGTCTGGAAACACCATATATTTT.

This clone was observed a single time. This chain links TRBV19 with TRBJ2-2, with 7 positions matching TRBD1. This CDR3 is 16 amino acids long. Germline values: CDR1 LNHDA, CDR2 SQIVND (reference sequence). Germline trimming cut 3 bases from V and 3 bases from J; bases unmatched to any gene: 7. CDR3 nucleotide sequence: TGTGCCAGTAGTATTAGGCAGGGGGTTTACACCGGGGAGCTGTTTTTT. Translation: CASSIRQGVYTGELFF.

This clone has only one observation. The genes are TRBV30 and TRBJ2-3, with D tentatively TRBD1 or TRBD2 (6 bases each). Per germline, CDR1 GTSNPN and CDR2 SVGIG (reference sequence). Trimming pared 3 bases from V and 4 bases from J, leaving 14 bases between. The CDR3 extends over 14 amino acids. The CDR3 region has the DNA TGTGCCTGGAGGGGGGGCCTGTCGTCAGATACGCAGTATTTT. Its translation: CAWRGGLSSDTQYF.

A single count supports this clone. V and J are TRBV19 and TRBJ1-1; D perhaps matches TRBD1 (6 bases). From germline, CDR1 is LNHDA and CDR2 SQIVND (reference sequence). V shed 3 bases and J shed 0 bases, with 8 bases lying between them. CDR3 size: 14 residues. This CDR3 reads CASSIGQMNTEAFF. Here the CDR3 DNA reads TGTGCCAGTAGTATTGGACAGATGAACACTGAAGCTTTCTTT.

The chain has TRBV25-1 and TRBJ1-1; D perhaps matches TRBD1 (5 bases). CDR3 length: 12 amino acids. Germline lookup yields CDR1 MGHDK and CDR2 SYGVNS. V was cut by 1 base and J by 7 bases, with 7 bases left in between. Here the CDR3 DNA reads TGTGCCAGCAGTGAATGGGGCAGTGAAGCTTTCTTT. Residues: CASSEWGSEAFF.

This clone was seen just once. The chain uses TRBV18 and TRBJ1-2; perhaps TRBD1 as D (5 bases). The germline gives CDR1 KGHSH, CDR2 LQKENI. The CDR3 is 14 amino acids. V gave up 3 bases and J gave up 4 bases, with 12 bases separating them. In DNA form, the CDR3 reads TGTGCCAGCTCACCCCCGGGACGACCCTATGGCTACACCTTC. Translated: CASSPPGRPYGYTF.

The chain couples TRBV4-1 to TRBJ1-1; TRBD1 might be the D (6 bases). CDR1 is MGHRA and CDR2 is YSYEKL in the germline V gene. The CDR3 spans 16 residues. V lost 1 base to trimming and J lost 4 bases, with 16 bases between them. The CDR3 is CASSQVGGGMVTEAFF. CDR3 nucleotide sequence: TGCGCCAGCAGCCAAGTTGGGGGCGGGATGGTCACTGAAGCTTTCTTT.

The chain links TRBV4-2 to TRBJ2-2; 7 bases are shared with TRBD1. Germline V gene data show CDR1 as LGHNA and CDR2 as YNFKEQ. V shed 4 bases and J 0 bases; nucleotides not matched to a gene: 11. The CDR3 is 18 residues long. CDR3 in amino acids: CASSREGTGATNTGELFF. Here the CDR3 DNA reads TGTGCCAGCAGCCGAGAGGGTACAGGGGCGACGAACACCGGGGAGCTGTTTTTT.

The count of this clone is one. V is TRBV5-6 and J is TRBJ1-2; possible D gene TRBD1, 6 bases. CDR1 and CDR2 from the germline V gene are SGHDT and YYEEEE. The CDR3 runs 15 residues. Trimming removed 4 bases from V and 7 bases from J, with 20 bases in between. CDR3 bases: TGTGCCAGCAGCCCCCGGCCGGGGGGCTTAGGTGGCTACACCTTC. It specifies CASSPRPGGLGGYTF.

CDR3 nucleotides: TGTGCCAGCAGTTTCGGGGGGCTGAACACCGGGGAGCTGTTTTTT. This translates into CASSFGGLNTGELFF. The chain recombines TRBV27 with TRBJ2-2; TRBD2 is a possible D gene (7 bases). CDR3 length equals 15 residues. Trimming removed 3 bases at V and 1 base at J, with 9 bases between. CDR1 and CDR2 (germline): MNHEY, SMNVEV (reference sequence).